The 23 T cell receptor beta chains listed next were all sequenced from one sample in a study of OX40 agonist ivuxolimab in advanced cancers. Here immunoSEQ multiplex PCR was the method, and the copy in TCRdb shows in-frame clones only, minus some. The sample consists of 48,000 or so clones, about 90% of them appearing once. The source material was CD4+ or CD8+ T cells sorted from blood, sampled in a trial of the OX40 agonist ivuxolimab. The receptors stem from an adult with an advanced solid tumor such as melanoma, head and neck, liver or kidney cancer.

This chain uses TRBV6-4 with TRBJ2-2; a weak D match, TRBD1 (5 bases). Per germline, CDR1 MRHNA and CDR2 SNTAGT. CDR3 length: 16 amino acids. Deletions cut 3 bases from V and 3 bases from J, with 14 bases between. Written as DNA, the CDR3 is TGTGCCAGCAGTGAGGGGCAGGAAAGCCACACCGGGGAGCTGTTTTTT. It codes for CASSEGQESHTGELFF.

This CDR3 reads CASSLAASTDTQYF. CDR3 in DNA: TGTGCCAGCAGTTTAGCAGCTAGCACAGATACGCAGTATTTT. The V and J genes are TRBV28 and TRBJ2-3; D not certain. The germline V gene encodes CDR1 MDHEN and CDR2 SYDVKM. V was cut by 2 bases and J by 0 bases, with 6 bases left in between. This CDR3 contains 14 residues.

The chain employs TRBV10-3 and TRBJ1-5; unclear D gene. Per the germline V gene, CDR1 is ENHRY and CDR2 is SYGVKD. The ends were cut back, 3 bases at V and 0 bases at J, with 9 bases in the middle. CDR3 length: 15 residues. The CDR3 nucleotides read TGTGCCATCAGTGATCAACAAAGTAGCAATCAGCCCCAGCATTTT. Amino acids: CAISDQQSSNQPQHF.

The genes are TRBV6-6 and TRBJ1-4, with D perhaps matching TRBD1 (5 bases). V was pared by 5 bases and J by 8 bases, with 18 bases between. The V gene's germline CDR1 is MNHNY and CDR2 SVGAGI (reference sequence). The length of the CDR3 is 15 residues. In DNA, the CDR3 is TGTGCCAGCAGTGACACGACAGATTCAGGCGAAAAACTGTTTTTT. It translates to CASSDTTDSGEKLFF.

Regarding this clone: The identical CDR3 is also encoded by other nucleotide sequences in the sample. This chain uses TRBV11-2 with TRBJ1-3; D unclear. In germline, CDR1 is SGHAT, CDR2 FQNNGV. The germline V and J ends were trimmed by 0 bases and 4 bases, with 10 bases remaining between them. The CDR3 consists of 15 residues. The CDR3 coding sequence is TGTGCCAGCAGCTTAGAAGGCCAATTGGGAAACACCATATATTTT. Its translation is CASSLEGQLGNTIYF.

The chain couples TRBV7-2 to TRBJ1-2; D remains unclear. The CDR3 runs to 16 residues. The germline gives CDR1 SGHTA, CDR2 FQGNSA. Trimming removed 6 bases at V and 8 bases at J, with 25 bases between. The chain's CDR3 is CASSHRVRTANEGYTF. The DNA of the CDR3 is TGTGCCAGCAGTCACCGAGTCCGGACCGCGAATGAAGGCTACACCTTC.

The rearrangement joins TRBV4-1 to TRBJ1-2; tentatively, D is TRBD1 (5 bases). The germline V and J ends were trimmed by 4 bases and 1 base, with 7 bases remaining between them. CDR3 length: 13 residues. Germline V CDR1 and CDR2: MGHRA, YSYEKL. The CDR3 DNA is TGCGCCAGCAGCCCGACAGTTAACTATGGCTACACCTTC. Protein product: CASSPTVNYGYTF.

The chain recombines TRBV9 with TRBJ2-1, with 12 bases matching TRBD2. Germline V gene lookup returns CDR1 SGDLS and CDR2 YYNGEE. The junction had 11 bases not matched to a gene; V was cut back by 4 bases and J by 9 bases. This CDR3 region has 16 residues. In nucleotides, the CDR3 is TGTGCCAGCAGCCCACGACTAGCGGGGGTCGGTAGTGAGCAGTTCTTC. This sequence encodes CASSPRLAGVGSEQFF.

CDR3 amino acids: CASTEPSGGYTGELFF. CDR3 sequence (DNA): TGTGCCAGCACCGAGCCTAGCGGGGGATACACCGGGGAGCTGTTTTTT. The chain recombines TRBV11-2 with TRBJ2-2; 10 nucleotides match TRBD2. Germline assignment: CDR1 SGHAT and CDR2 FQNNGV. The length of the CDR3 is 16 residues. V trimming: 7 bases; J trimming: 3 bases; junction bases outside the gene matches: 8.

J is TRBJ2-7 and V is TRBV6-5, with TRBD1 matching over 9 bases. With 0 bases clipped from V and 5 bases from J, the junction kept 5 bases outside the gene matches. The CDR3 covers 15 residues. Germline CDR1 MNHEY, CDR2 SVGAGI. The CDR3 here is CASSYSGTGINEQYF. The CDR3 coding sequence is TGTGCCAGCAGTTACTCCGGGACAGGGATCAACGAGCAGTACTTC.

The chain has TRBV5-1 and TRBJ2-7; 7 bases match TRBD1. V lost 4 bases to trimming and J lost 3 bases; unmatched junction nucleotides: 10. The CDR3 is 15 amino acids. CDR1 and CDR2 (germline): SGHRS, YFSETQ. CDR3 amino acids: CASSAEGPGGYEQYV. The CDR3 bases are TGCGCCAGCAGCGCGGAAGGGCCAGGGGGCTACGAGCAGTACGTC.

This clone was observed a single time. The V gene is TRBV27, the J gene TRBJ2-3, with D uncertain. In germline, CDR1 is MNHEY, CDR2 SMNVEV (reference sequence). V lost 1 base to trimming and J lost 6 bases, with 8 bases between them. The CDR3 covers 13 residues. CDR3 protein: CASSLFASDTQYF. CDR3 bases: TGTGCCAGCAGTTTATTTGCCTCGGATACGCAGTATTTT.

The rearrangement joins TRBV27 to TRBJ1-1; TRBD1 is a possible D gene (5 bases). From germline, CDR1 is MNHEY and CDR2 SMNVEV (reference sequence). The CDR3 extends over 15 amino acids. Trimming took off 2 bases at V and 5 bases at J, with 15 bases between the two ends. CDR3 loop: CASSLGAGSVTEAFF. The CDR3 DNA reads TGTGCCAGCAGTTTAGGCGCAGGGAGTGTTACTGAAGCTTTCTTT.

The chain couples TRBV7-9 to TRBJ1-6, with D tentatively TRBD1 (6 bases). Germline V gene sequence: CDR1 SEHNR, CDR2 FQNEAQ (reference sequence). The CDR3 has 15 amino acids. The V end lost 0 bases, the J end lost 9 bases, and 12 bases lay between the germline ends. The CDR3 loop is CASSLATGAISPLHF. The CDR3 DNA sequence: TGTGCCAGCAGCTTAGCGACGGGGGCTATTTCACCCCTCCACTTT.

The CDR3 DNA sequence: TGTGCCAGCAGTTCGGGACAGGGGACCTATGGCTACACCTTC. Protein: CASSSGQGTYGYTF. The J gene is TRBJ1-2, the V gene TRBV27, with 10 bases matching TRBD1. Germline loops: CDR1 MNHEY, CDR2 SMNVEV (reference sequence). V was pared by 4 bases and J by 4 bases, with 3 bases of the junction left unmatched. The CDR3 sequence is 14 residues long.

The sample holds one count of this clone. This rearrangement joins TRBV27 to TRBJ1-2; D ambiguous. With 6 bases removed from V and 0 bases from J, the gap between germline ends came to 8 bases. The CDR3 extends over 13 amino acids. Germline loops: CDR1 MNHEY, CDR2 SMNVEV (reference sequence). The chain's CDR3 is CASSNGPNYGYTF. CDR3 in DNA: TGTGCCAGCAGCAACGGACCTAACTATGGCTACACCTTC.

V gene TRBV27 combines with J gene TRBJ1-1, with D unclear. CDR3 size: 13 residues. Trimming left V 6 bases short and J 0 bases short, with 8 bases between. Germline V gene lookup returns CDR1 MNHEY and CDR2 SMNVEV (reference sequence). The CDR3 DNA is TGTGCCAGCAGCCTACTGTTGAACACTGAAGCTTTCTTT. Amino acid sequence: CASSLLLNTEAFF.

V and J are TRBV5-6 and TRBJ1-2; TRBD1 might be the D (5 bases). Germline CDR1 reads SGHDT; CDR2 reads YYEEEE. Trimming removed 1 base from V and 2 bases from J, with 15 bases in between. The CDR3 is 16 amino acids. The CDR3 bases are TGTGCCAGCAGCTTGATCATGGGGGGTGCCAACTATGGCTACACCTTC. It codes for CASSLIMGGANYGYTF. The full variable domain, completed using reference TRBV5-6 and TRBJ1-2, is DAGVTQSPTHLIKTRGQQVTLRCSPKSGHDTVSWYQQALGQGPQFIFQYYEEEERQRGNFPDRFSGHQFPNYSSELNVNALLLGDSALYLCASSLIMGGANYGYTFGSGTRLTVV.

V and J are TRBV7-9 and TRBJ1-2; D may be TRBD1 (6 bases). The germline V gene has CDR1 SEHNR and CDR2 FQNEAQ (reference sequence). The CDR3 is 15 residues long. Trimming removed 4 bases from V and 1 base from J, with 13 bases in between. This CDR3 reads CASSSAGDLNYGYTF. CDR3 bases: TGTGCCAGCAGCTCCGCAGGGGACCTTAACTATGGCTACACCTTC.

CDR3 protein: CASSINSHSNQPQHF. The CDR3 DNA sequence: TGTGCCAGTAGTATAAACAGCCATAGCAATCAGCCCCAGCATTTT. The chain joins TRBV19 to TRBJ1-5; D call uncertain. The CDR3 runs to 15 residues. Trimming removed 2 bases at V and 0 bases at J, with 8 bases between. Germline loops: CDR1 LNHDA, CDR2 SQIVND (reference sequence).

This clone has a single count. The chain employs TRBV27 and TRBJ1-5; 8 bases are shared with TRBD1. J lost 7 bases, V lost 3 bases, and 2 bases had no gene match. The CDR3 loop spans 13 amino acids. Per germline, CDR1 MNHEY and CDR2 SMNVEV (reference sequence). The CDR3: CASSFRGRQPQHF. The CDR3 nucleotides are TGTGCCAGCAGTTTCAGGGGGCGGCAGCCCCAGCATTTT.

The chain couples TRBV10-1 to TRBJ2-7, with D perhaps TRBD1 (6 bases). Germline assignment: CDR1 WNHNN and CDR2 SYGVQD (reference sequence). V was pared by 4 bases and J by 6 bases, with 16 bases between. CDR3 length: 14 residues. The CDR3, as DNA: TGCGCCAGCAGTGTGGGGACAATATCTCCCGAGCAGTACTTC. Protein sequence: CASSVGTISPEQYF.

The J gene is TRBJ1-5, the V gene TRBV19; 7 bases fit TRBD1. V lost 8 bases and J lost 0; bases outside the gene matches: 4. This CDR3 spans 14 amino acids. CDR1 is LNHDA, CDR2 SQIVND, per germline (reference sequence). CDR3 residues: CASQQGISNQPQHF. The DNA for the CDR3 is TGTGCCAGTCAACAGGGGATTAGCAATCAGCCCCAGCATTTT.